Listed below are T cell receptor beta chains from one sample, sequenced in a study of blood T cell repertoires in COVID-19. TCRdb's copy holds only in-frame clones and misses some; the assay was immunoSEQ multiplex PCR. This sample carries approximately 40,000 clones, around 83% of them seen once, and the ten largest clones take 2% to 3%. The material sequenced was peripheral blood. Receptors originate from a woman aged 55-69 years with acute or convalescent COVID-19. The CDR3 runs from the conserved cysteine through the conserved F or W. A D gene is named only where the DNA matches it firmly. Rows may omit the clone size; those that give it use once, few, many or a size class.

j_gene,d_gene,abundance,v_gene,CDR3aa,CDR3nt
TRBJ1-2,TRBD1,NA,TRBV28,CASSLGQGAYGYTF,TGTGCCAGCAGTCTTGGACAGGGGGCGTATGGCTACACCTTC
TRBJ2-2,NA,NA,TRBV12-3/TRBV12-4,CASRRGPPGELFF,TGTGCCAGCCGCAGGGGACCTCCCGGGGAGCTGTTTTTT
TRBJ1-4,TRBD1,once,TRBV15,CATSVRDSVGKLFF,TGTGCCACCAGCGTCCGGGACAGTGTGGGAAAACTGTTTTTT
TRBJ1-1,NA,once,TRBV7-9,CASSLSSTGTEAFF,TGTGCCAGCAGCCTGTCCTCCACGGGGACTGAAGCTTTCTTT
TRBJ2-5,NA,NA,TRBV5-1,CASSPGHPRETQYF,TGCGCCAGCAGCCCGGGACACCCTCGAGAGACCCAGTACTTC
TRBJ1-2,NA,NA,TRBV28,CASTHERTLAYNYGYTF,TGTGCCAGCACCCACGAGCGGACCCTAGCCTATAACTATGGCTACACCTTC
TRBJ1-1,NA,NA,TRBV12-3/TRBV12-4,CASSLVSEAFF,TGTGCCAGCAGTTTAGTGAGCGAAGCTTTCTTT
TRBJ2-2,NA,NA,TRBV10-1,CASSGQIQGTGELFF,TGCGCCAGCAGTGGCCAGATCCAGGGCACCGGGGAGCTGTTTTTT
TRBJ1-6,NA,NA,TRBV9,CASSPRQGTYRPLHF,TGTGCCAGCAGCCCACGCCAGGGTACCTATAGACCCCTCCACTTT
TRBJ2-1,NA,NA,TRBV2,CASSEARRGSEQFF,TGTGCCAGCAGTGAAGCGCGAAGGGGCAGTGAGCAGTTCTTC
TRBJ1-3,NA,NA,TRBV28,CASSPRGTISGNTIYF,TGTGCCAGCAGTCCCAGGGGCACCATCTCTGGAAACACCATATATTTT
TRBJ2-2,NA,NA,TRBV12-5,CASGLVALEVGTGELFF,TGTGCTAGTGGTTTGGTAGCGTTGGAGGTGGGGACCGGGGAGCTGTTTTTT
TRBJ1-2,TRBD1,NA,TRBV27,CASSPLDRVFGYTF,TGTGCCAGCAGTCCGCTGGACAGGGTTTTTGGCTACACCTTC
TRBJ2-3,NA,NA,TRBV5-1,CASSLDGPFTDTQYF,TGCGCCAGCAGCTTGGATGGGCCCTTCACAGATACGCAGTATTTT
TRBJ1-4,NA,NA,TRBV6-5,CASSPGWGGGEKLFF,TGTGCCAGCAGTCCCGGCTGGGGCGGAGGGGAAAAACTGTTTTTT
TRBJ2-7,NA,NA,TRBV29-1,CSVAPGSPYEQYF,TGCAGCGTTGCCCCGGGGTCCCCCTACGAGCAGTACTTC